One and the same sample provided the 6 T cell receptor beta chains below, sequenced in a study of cytomegalovirus exposure and HLA in healthy donors. Method: immunoSEQ multiplex PCR; TCRdb's copy keeps in-frame clones and lacks some. The sample records about 130,000 clones, about 87% being singletons. Sample: PBMCs. The source is a woman aged 30 to 39 in good health and CMV-seropositive.

The chain is built from TRBV28 and TRBJ2-7, with 10 bases identical to TRBD2. CDR1 is MDHEN and CDR2 is SYDVKM in the germline V gene. V lost 2 bases to trimming and J lost 3 bases; unmatched junction nucleotides: 7. This CDR3 has 16 amino acids. This CDR3 reads CASSLIALAGSYEQYF. The CDR3 DNA follows: TGTGCCAGCAGTTTAATAGCACTAGCGGGAAGCTACGAGCAGTACTTC. The variable domain in full, with the rest retrieved from reference TRBV28 and TRBJ2-7, is DVKVTQSSRYLVKRTGEKVFLECVQDMDHENMFWYRQDPGLGLRLIYFSYDVKMKEKGDIPEGYSVSREKKERFSLILESASTNQTSMYLCASSLIALAGSYEQYFGPGTRLTVT.

This chain connects TRBV27 to TRBJ1-1; D may be TRBD1 (5 bases). Trimming shortened V by 6 bases and J by 2 bases, and 10 bases separated the two germline ends. CDR1 and CDR2 (germline): MNHEY, SMNVEV (reference sequence). The CDR3 has 13 residues. As DNA, the CDR3 is TGTGCCAGCAGCTCGGGACTCAACACTGAAGCTTTCTTT. Encoded protein: CASSSGLNTEAFF.

J is TRBJ2-7 and V is TRBV4-1; D gene ambiguous. Germline CDR1 is MGHRA and CDR2 is YSYEKL. V lost 0 bases, J lost 0 bases, and 6 bases lay in between. This CDR3 is 14 amino acids long. CDR3 sequence (DNA): TGCGCCAGCAGCCAAGACATGAGCTCCTACGAGCAGTACTTC. The encoded protein is CASSQDMSSYEQYF.

The chain links TRBV4-1 to TRBJ2-7; D unresolved. V was trimmed by 1 base and J by 0 bases, leaving 7 bases between them. Per the germline V gene, CDR1 is MGHRA and CDR2 is YSYEKL. There are 14 residues in the CDR3. The CDR3 loop is CASSQGRSSYEQYF. CDR3 nucleotides: TGCGCCAGCAGCCAAGGGCGGAGCTCCTACGAGCAGTACTTC.

This clone was found once. The chain couples TRBV6-1 to TRBJ1-5, with D maybe TRBD1 (5 bases). This CDR3 is built from 13 residues. Germline CDR1 and CDR2: MNHNS and SASEGT. The V gene lost 6 bases and the J gene lost 4 bases, with 10 bases spanning the gap. This chain's CDR3 is CASSPGPNQPQHF. CDR3 in DNA: TGTGCCAGCAGCCCAGGGCCAAATCAGCCCCAGCATTTT.

V usage is TRBV11-2 and J usage is TRBJ2-3; D perhaps matches TRBD2 (5 bases). Germline values: CDR1 SGHAT, CDR2 FQNNGV. CDR3 length: 14 residues. V was cut by 1 base and J by 3 bases, with 8 bases left in between. The CDR3 sequence: CASSLVPGTDTQYF. CDR3 in DNA: TGTGCCAGCAGCTTAGTGCCGGGAACAGATACGCAGTATTTT.